This TCR beta chain emerged from a study of shared clonotypes between healthy human individuals. Study-wide results and caveats: Naive subsets usually exceeded memory subsets in estimated richness.

Generated by immunoSEQ multiplex PCR, the TCRdb table keeps only in-frame clones and is missing some. The table shows roughly 700,000 clones, with 90% occurring only once. The CDR3 has 16 amino acids. V lost 6 bases and J lost 4; bases outside the gene matches: 14. From germline, CDR1 is MNHEY and CDR2 SMNVEV (reference sequence). CD8 memory merged CD45RO+ cells and CCR7-negative CD45RA+ TemRA cells into one population. A note on this clone: Its antigen is unidentified.

The TCR was taken from a man between 18 and 29 years old in good health. Some clones in this sample may be carry-over from other donors' samples. Sequencing was done on a sample of memory CD8+ T cells from PBMCs. The subset is: CD45RO+ cells pooled with CCR7-negative TemRA cells. The V gene is TRBV27, the J gene TRBJ2-5; 7 bases match TRBD1. DNA of the CDR3: TGTGCCAGCAGGCTCAGCGAAAGGGGGCGAGGAGAGACCCAGTACTTC. The encoded protein is CASRLSERGRGETQYF.